These 9 T cell receptor beta chains were sequenced from one sample in a study of shared clonotypes between healthy human individuals. The method was immunoSEQ multiplex PCR; TCRdb's version includes in-frame clones alone and lacks a portion of them. Of millions of clones in the sample, 90% to 95% were seen once. Sequenced input: naive CD4+ T cells from PBMCs. Subset specified: CD45RA+ positively selected. The receptors were sampled from a young man in good health. Some clones in this sample may be carry-over from other donors' samples.

This clone was seen once. The V gene is TRBV6-5, the J gene TRBJ2-3, with D possibly matching TRBD2 (5 bases). V was pared by 2 bases and J by 6 bases, with 12 bases between. CDR1 and CDR2 (germline): MNHEY, SVGAGI. CDR3 size: 14 residues. The CDR3 loop reads CASSYKAARDTQYF. The CDR3 region has the DNA TGTGCCAGCAGTTACAAAGCGGCCCGGGATACGCAGTATTTT.

This clone came up a few times. A much larger clone lies a single base off, so this may be a read error. Other nucleotide sequences in the sample specify the same CDR3. The rearrangement joins TRBV7-8 to TRBJ2-5, with no clear D. The germline V and J ends were trimmed by 4 bases and 2 bases, with 2 bases remaining between them. Germline loops: CDR1 SGHVS, CDR2 FQNEAQ. The CDR3 loop spans 11 amino acids. The CDR3 DNA reads as TGTGCCAGCAGCTCGCAAGAGACCCAGTACTTC. It translates to CASSSQETQYF. Using reference TRBV7-8 and TRBJ2-5 for the parts outside the CDR3, the full variable domain is GAGVSQSPRYKVAKRGQDVALRCDPISGHVSLFWYQQALGQGPEFLTYFQNEAQLDKSGLPSDRFFAERPEGSVSTLKIQRTQQEDSAVYLCASSSQETQYFGPGTRLLVL.

The rearrangement uses TRBV18 and TRBJ2-7; D gene unclear. The CDR3 is 15 amino acids. Germline assignment: CDR1 KGHSH and CDR2 LQKENI. Between the trimmed V and J ends, which lost 3 bases and 0 bases, there was a span of 12 bases. Written as DNA, the CDR3 is TGTGCCAGCTCACCTTGGGCGGAGAGCTCCTACGAGCAGTACTTC. It yields the protein CASSPWAESSYEQYF.

In this sample, this clone turned up once. In DNA form, the CDR3 reads TGCGCCAGTCAGATAGAGAACACCGGGGAGCTGTTTTTT. Translation: CASQIENTGELFF. This chain uses TRBV5-1 with TRBJ2-2, with D hard to call. The CDR3 sequence is 13 residues long. Looked up from germline, CDR1 is SGHRS and CDR2 is YFSETQ. Trimming removed 8 bases at V and 1 base at J, with 9 bases between.

The rearrangement links TRBV2 to TRBJ1-4; D may be TRBD1 (6 bases). Germline V gene data show CDR1 as SNHLY and CDR2 as FYNNEI. V gave up 0 bases and J gave up 5 bases, with 10 bases separating them. The CDR3 is made up of 15 amino acids. The CDR3 spells CASSEARGRNEKLFF. DNA of the CDR3: TGTGCCAGCAGTGAAGCTCGGGGGCGCAATGAAAAACTGTTTTTT.

Turning to this clone: This CDR3 is also generated by other DNA sequences in the sample. The CDR3: CASSPVNEQFF. CDR3 DNA sequence: TGTGCCAGCTCACCAGTCAATGAGCAGTTCTTC. The V call is TRBV18, the J call TRBJ2-1; D call uncertain. Germline assignment: CDR1 KGHSH and CDR2 LQKENI. The CDR3 has 11 amino acids. V lost 2 bases to trimming and J lost 6 bases, with 2 bases between them. The whole variable domain, remainder taken from reference TRBV18 and TRBJ2-1, is NAGVMQNPRHLVRRRGQEARLRCSPMKGHSHVYWYRQLPEEGLKFMVYLQKENIIDESGMPKERFSAEFPKEGPSILRIQQVVRGDSAAYFCASSPVNEQFFGPGTRLTVL.

J is TRBJ2-3 and V is TRBV5-1; a possible D gene is TRBD1 (7 bases). Germline CDR1 SGHRS, CDR2 YFSETQ. Deletions cut 4 bases from V and 2 bases from J, with 17 bases between. This CDR3 has 16 residues. Here the CDR3 DNA reads TGCGCCAGCAGCGCGGGGACAGTACAATCCACAGATACGCAGTATTTT. Its translation: CASSAGTVQSTDTQYF.

In the case of this clone: At one boundary the junction diverges from the germline segment, which might be a read error. The J gene is TRBJ2-7, the V gene TRBV29-1; TRBD1 agrees at 9 bases. From germline, CDR1 is SQVTM and CDR2 ANQGSEA. The length of the CDR3 is 12 residues. The CDR3 DNA sequence: TGCAGCATTGACAGGGGGAGCTACGAGCAGTACTTC. It specifies CSIDRGSYEQYF.

The J gene is TRBJ2-7, the V gene TRBV7-9, with 10 bases identical to TRBD2. V lost 1 base and J lost 2; bases outside the gene matches: 14. This CDR3 comprises 19 residues. The germline CDR1 and CDR2 sequences are SEHNR and FQNEAQ (reference sequence). Here the CDR3 reads CASSLDKLAGLKTPYEQYF. The CDR3 DNA reads TGTGCCAGCAGCTTAGACAAACTAGCGGGACTTAAAACCCCCTACGAGCAGTACTTC.